This TCR beta chain was retrieved from a study of blood T cell repertoires in COVID-19. On the study more broadly: The samples span acute and convalescent COVID-19 from the United States, Italy and Spain. T cells, B-cell-depleted T cells, or PBMCs supplied cDNA or gDNA.

The CDR3 consists of 13 residues. Germline V gene data show CDR1 as PRHDT and CDR2 as FYEKMQ (reference sequence). The V gene end was trimmed by 4 bases and the J gene end by 6 bases; junction bases not matched to a gene: 5. As processed by the authors: For nucleated cells, counts were estimated from reference gene primer amplification. TCRdb's copy holds only in-frame clones and misses some; the assay was immunoSEQ multiplex PCR. The D gene and trimming were derived from the DNA, and the V and J assignments and clone size from that table. The table has a few hundred thousand clones, 70% to 90% seen once.

Sequencing input: peripheral blood. This TCR was recovered from a woman under 40 with acute or convalescent COVID-19. The V gene is TRBV13, the J gene TRBJ2-7; 8 bases agree with TRBD1. CDR3 amino acids: CASSSYRGSEQYF. CDR3 bases: TGTGCCAGCAGCTCATACAGGGGGAGCGAGCAGTACTTC.